The text below deals with one TCR beta chain. Its matching antigen is unknown. A junction end diverges from the germline sequence, so it may reflect a read error. Baseline was the first blood sampling point, followed by cycle 4 day 1 and cycle 7 day 1. CDR3 size: 13 residues. From germline, CDR1 is MNHEY and CDR2 SMNVEV (reference sequence). The table came from immunoSEQ multiplex PCR; TCRdb's copy has only in-frame clones and leaves some out. The table has about 58,000 clones, roughly 80% seen once. The data stem from a study of OX40 agonist ivuxolimab in advanced cancers. Study summary: Patients in dose escalation had liver, melanoma, kidney or head and neck cancers.

Broader study findings: Researchers did not determine the expanded peripheral T cells' antigen specificity. Also showing low normalized T-cell clonal expansion were some of the nonresponders.

This specimen was CD4+ or CD8+ T cells sorted from blood, taken in a trial of the OX40 agonist ivuxolimab. The TCR sequence derives from an adult with an advanced solid tumor such as melanoma, head and neck, liver or kidney cancer. This chain links TRBV27 with TRBJ2-1; TRBD1 matches at 9 bases. CDR3 in DNA: TGTGCCAGCAGTCCCACAGGGGGGACAGGGATCCTCTTC. Protein: CASSPTGGTGILF.